This T cell receptor beta chain is drawn from a study of persistence of HIV-infected CD4 T cells. With 6 bases clipped from V and 3 bases from J, the junction kept 6 bases outside the gene matches. The CDR3 has 15 amino acids. Germline V gene data show CDR1 as SGHAT and CDR2 as FQDESV (reference sequence). Lysates of CMV-infected fibroblasts at 10 ug/mL stimulated these cells. CD4+ T cells upregulating both CD40 ligand and CD69 were sorted as responding cells. This was the immunoSEQ version 4 assay in survey mode. The repertoire was sequenced with immunoSEQ multiplex PCR; TCRdb's copy has only in-frame clones and lacks some. The sample has about 13,000 clones; less than 75% are singletons. About this clone itself: The target antigen is unknown.

The V and J genes are TRBV11-1 and TRBJ2-1; 9 nucleotides align to TRBD1. This clonotype originated in an adult man with HIV who was CMV-seropositive. Here the sequenced sample was CD4+ T cells sorted from PBMCs after approximately 20-hour stimulation, taken from a patient who received antiretroviral therapy. The CDR3 DNA reads as TGTGCCAGCAGTTCCCGGGACAGGGTCTACAATGAGCAGTTCTTC. Its translation is CASSSRDRVYNEQFF.